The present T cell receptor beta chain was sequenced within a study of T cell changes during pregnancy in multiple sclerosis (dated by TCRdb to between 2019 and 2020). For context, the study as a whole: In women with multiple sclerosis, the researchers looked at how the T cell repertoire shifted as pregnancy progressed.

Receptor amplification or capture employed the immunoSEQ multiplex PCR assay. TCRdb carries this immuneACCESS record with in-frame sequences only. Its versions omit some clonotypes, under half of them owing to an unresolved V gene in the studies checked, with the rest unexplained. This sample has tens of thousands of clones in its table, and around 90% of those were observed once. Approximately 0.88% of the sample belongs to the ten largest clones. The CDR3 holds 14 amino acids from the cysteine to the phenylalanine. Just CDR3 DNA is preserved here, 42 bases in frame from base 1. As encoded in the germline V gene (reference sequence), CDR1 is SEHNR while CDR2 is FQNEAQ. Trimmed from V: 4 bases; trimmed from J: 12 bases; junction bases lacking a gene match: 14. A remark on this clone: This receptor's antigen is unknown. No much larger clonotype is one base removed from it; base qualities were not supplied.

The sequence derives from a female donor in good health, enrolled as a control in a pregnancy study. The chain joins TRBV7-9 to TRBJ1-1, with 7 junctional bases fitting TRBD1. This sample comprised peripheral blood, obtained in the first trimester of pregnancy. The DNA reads TGTGCCAGCAGCTACCACAGGGGTTCCCCCGCTCCTTTCTTT. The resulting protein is CASSYHRGSPAPFF.